The rows below give T cell receptor beta chains drawn from one sample of a study of blood T cell repertoires in COVID-19. Measured with immunoSEQ multiplex PCR; TCRdb has only the in-frame clones, and not every one. The sample holds 120,000 to 150,000 clones, 80% to 90% seen once. The material sequenced was peripheral blood. These receptors were obtained from a human donor with acute or convalescent COVID-19. The donor label of this sample is uncertain. Each CDR3 is given with its conserved first and last residue.

j_call v_call cdr3_aa
TRBJ1-1 TRBV18 CASSPAVGGALTEAFF
TRBJ1-1 TRBV12-3/TRBV12-4 CASSSGQAEAFF
TRBJ1-2 TRBV20-1 CSAEAYGYTF
TRBJ1-1 TRBV30 CAGRPGGYTEAFF
TRBJ2-3 TRBV4-2 CASSRSSGGALLDTQYF
TRBJ2-3 TRBV7-9 CASSFSTSTDTQYF
TRBJ1-2 TRBV5-5 CASSLGLTGGYTF
TRBJ2-1 TRBV6-5 CASTPAGERRDEQFF
TRBJ1-1 TRBV19 CASSPGTGIAGTEAFF
TRBJ1-1 TRBV15 CATQGALKEAFF
TRBJ2-2 TRBV27 CASSPPGQGSTGELFF
TRBJ1-6 TRBV6-5 CASSYAVYSPLHF
TRBJ2-3 TRBV11-3 CASSLGASGGDTDTQYF
TRBJ2-1 TRBV7-9 CASSPDTGSYNEQFF
TRBJ1-2 TRBV24-1 CATSERQGYGYTF
TRBJ2-7 TRBV27 CASSLLPGRSSYEQYF
TRBJ1-1 TRBV7-6 CASSSQGKTEAFF
TRBJ1-1 TRBV4-1 CASSSPPTRGTEAFF
TRBJ1-2 TRBV29-1 CSVADRGGYTF
TRBJ2-1 TRBV21-1 CASTKTGDVYNEQFF
TRBJ1-5 TRBV7-9 CASSRADFKASNQPQHF
TRBJ2-2 TRBV2 CASKGAGGNTGELFF
TRBJ1-4 TRBV11-2 CASSLGPPGQGAGEKLFF
TRBJ1-1 TRBV30 CAWNKLLNTEAFF
TRBJ2-2 TRBV29-1 CSVYRDRDTGELFF
TRBJ2-2 TRBV10-1 CASSELEKGADTGELFF
TRBJ1-2 TRBV15 CATSSLNYGYTF
TRBJ2-5 TRBV7-9 CASSLGATVGETQYF
TRBJ1-1 TRBV27 CASSSIRGSRRTEAFF
TRBJ1-5 TRBV4-1 CASSQTGGANQPQHF
TRBJ1-5 TRBV5-1 CASSPDGGNQPQHF
TRBJ1-2 TRBV5-6 CASSFRTANYGYTF
TRBJ1-4 TRBV18 CASSTAGGEKLFF
TRBJ1-2 TRBV10-3 CAISEDGKRAGYTF
TRBJ1-4 TRBV30 CACSATAALNEKLFF
TRBJ1-2 TRBV18 CASSDSGTLDNWSGYTF
TRBJ2-7 TRBV11-2 CASSLGLAGRSYEQYF
TRBJ1-6 TRBV3-1/TRBV3-2 CASSQRRREDLHF
TRBJ1-1 TRBV3-1/TRBV3-2 CASSQRVFWGEGTEAFF
TRBJ1-1 TRBV7-3 CASSFKGAAVAFF
TRBJ1-6 TRBV5-1 CASSLQGSNSPLHF
TRBJ2-5 TRBV2 CASSGPTAQETQYF
TRBJ1-4 TRBV7-6 CASSSRGSEKLFF
TRBJ1-5 TRBV7-8 CASSLTIVNQPQHF
TRBJ1-1 TRBV18 CASSPNSGNTEAFF
TRBJ2-1 TRBV5-4 CASSLSPDRGRDEQFF